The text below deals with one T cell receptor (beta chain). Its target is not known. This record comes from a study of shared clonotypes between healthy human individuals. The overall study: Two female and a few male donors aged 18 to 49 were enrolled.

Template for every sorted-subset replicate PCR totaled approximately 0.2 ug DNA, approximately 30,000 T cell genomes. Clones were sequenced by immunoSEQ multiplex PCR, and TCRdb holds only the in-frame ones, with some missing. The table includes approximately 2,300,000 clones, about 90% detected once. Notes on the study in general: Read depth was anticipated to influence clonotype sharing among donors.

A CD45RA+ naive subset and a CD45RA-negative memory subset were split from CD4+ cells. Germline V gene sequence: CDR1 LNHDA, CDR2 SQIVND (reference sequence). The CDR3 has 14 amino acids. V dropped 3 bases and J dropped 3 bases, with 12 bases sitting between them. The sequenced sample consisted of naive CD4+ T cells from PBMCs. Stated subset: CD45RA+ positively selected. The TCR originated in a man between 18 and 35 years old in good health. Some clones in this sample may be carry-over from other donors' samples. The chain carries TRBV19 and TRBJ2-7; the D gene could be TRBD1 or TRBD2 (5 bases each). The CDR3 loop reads CASSIRDGFYEQYF. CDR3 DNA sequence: TGTGCCAGTAGTATCCGGGACGGGTTCTACGAGCAGTACTTC.